This T cell receptor beta chain is from a study of cytomegalovirus exposure and HLA in healthy donors. In the case of this clone: What it binds is not known.

Study-wide findings and caveats: Usually a TCR sequence was rare, but some public TCRs were found in many donors.

The protocol was immunoSEQ multiplex PCR, while the TCRdb copy is restricted to in-frame clones and leaves out a portion. The sample lists roughly 100,000 clones; over 85% were seen once. This CDR3 spans 15 amino acids. The chain links TRBV21-1 to TRBJ2-3; TRBD2 was called by the table and not checked on the DNA. TRBV21-1 counts as a pseudogene. Sequenced sample: PBMCs. The receptor's source is a young woman in good health and CMV-seronegative. CDR3 DNA: TGTGCCAGCAGCAGTCTAGCGGCGAGCACAGATACGCAGTATTTT. Translating gives CASSSLAASTDTQYF.